This T cell receptor (beta chain) came from a study of cytomegalovirus exposure and HLA in healthy donors. This CDR3 spans 12 amino acids. Germline CDR1 is SEHNR and CDR2 is FQNEAQ (reference sequence). The germline V and J ends were trimmed by 1 base and 10 bases, with 10 bases remaining between them. It was with 60 Vbeta and 13 Jbeta primers that the PCR ran. The repertoire was sequenced with immunoSEQ multiplex PCR; TCRdb's copy has only in-frame clones and lacks some. This table has approximately 110,000 clones, roughly two thirds appearing once. The receptor comes from a woman in her 30s in good health and CMV-seronegative. The sample consisted of PBMCs. J is TRBJ1-2 and V is TRBV7-9; no reliable D call. The CDR3 sequence is CASSLGTRDYTF. The CDR3 DNA reads TGTGCCAGCAGCTTAGGAACGAGGGACTACACCTTC.